The 5 T cell receptor beta chains given below trace back to one sample, sequenced in a study of molecular identifiers for immune sequencing clone quantification. TCRdb called the PCR reads again in MiXCR, with one record for every CDR3 protein. The data show about 640,000 distinct CDR3 sequences, 20% seen once. Sequenced input: naive CD8+ T cells from blood, with Jurkat cell RNA spiked in. Subset given: FACS-sorted CD8+CD4-CCR7+CD45RA+ naive T cells. The receptors were sampled from a human donor in good health. Some libraries in this study had Jurkat cell RNA spiked in.

The V call is TRBV7-2, the J call TRBJ2-7; D may match TRBD1 or TRBD2 (5 bases each). The V gene's germline CDR1 is SGHTA and CDR2 FQGNSA. With 4 bases removed from V and 2 bases from J, the gap between germline ends came to 21 bases. This CDR3 is built from 17 residues. CDR3 in amino acids: CASSSHELVREPYEQYF. Written as DNA, the CDR3 is TGTGCCAGCAGCTCTCATGAGTTGGTCAGGGAGCCCTACGAGCAGTACTTC.

Comment on this clonotype: A much larger clone sits a single nucleotide away, making a read error possible. The chain links TRBV5-3 to TRBJ2-7; the D gene is possibly TRBD2 (5 bases). TRBV5-3 is an ORF, and what it does is uncertain. The CDR3 is made up of 14 amino acids. DNA of the CDR3: TGTGCCAGCAGCTTGGTTGGCAGGTTAGGAGGGCAGTACTTC. It is translated as CASSLVGRLGGQYF.

V and J are TRBV6-1 and TRBJ2-5, with a tentative D call TRBD2 (5 bases). The CDR3 is 10 residues long. Germline CDR1 is MNHNS and CDR2 is SASEGT. Trimming shortened V by 9 bases and J by 6 bases, and 8 bases separated the two germline ends. The CDR3 nucleotides read TGTGCCAGTCTAGCCAAGACCCAGTACTTC. Its protein product is CASLAKTQYF.

The rearrangement uses TRBV6-5 and TRBJ2-1; D is uncertain. Germline CDR1 and CDR2: MNHEY and SVGAGI. The V end lost 2 bases, the J end lost 3 bases, and 20 bases lay between the germline ends. The CDR3 sequence is 18 residues long. The CDR3 spells CASSYSLVLGKLYNEQFF. The DNA of the CDR3 is TGTGCCAGCAGTTACAGTCTTGTTCTGGGGAAGCTCTACAATGAGCAGTTCTTC.

Details on this clonotype: A much more abundant neighbour one base away suggests this may be a read error. No conserved phenylalanine or tryptophan ends this CDR3, so it is likely a read error. The chain carries TRBV14 and TRBJ2-7; D is undetermined. The CDR3 has 14 residues. Germline V CDR1 and CDR2: SGHDN, FVKESK. V shed 4 bases and J shed 6 bases, with 16 bases lying between them. This CDR3 reads CASSPRVAPGEQYL. CDR3 nucleotides: TGTGCCAGCAGCCCCCGGGTCGCCCCGGGCGAGCAGTACCTC.